The clone carrying this T cell receptor beta chain showed up just once. Clones were read by immunoSEQ multiplex PCR, and TCRdb kept only the in-frame ones, dropping some. The table lists 300,000 to 350,000 clones, roughly 90% of them singletons. This sample is drawn from a study of Ad26.COV2.S vaccination and SARS-CoV-2 variants. Regarding treatment: around 19 received Ad26.COV2.S at low or high dose, single or two shots; about 5 received placebo; per-sample allocation not given. Each sample was drawn 63 days after the first injection (of vaccine or placebo). The TCR comes from a person between 18 and 60 years old who received the Ad26.COV2.S COVID-19 vaccine or a placebo. The specimen was peripheral blood, collected in a trial of Ad26.COV2.S vaccine versus placebo.

The CDR3 protein is CASSFGRKSYEQYV. As DNA, the CDR3 is TGTGCCAGCAGTTTCGGACGGAAGAGCTACGAGCAGTACGTC. J is TRBJ2-7 and V is TRBV2; D not resolved. Trimming shortened V by 5 bases and J by 3 bases, and 14 bases separated the two germline ends. The CDR3 consists of 14 residues. Germline CDR1 reads SNHLY; CDR2 reads FYNNEI.